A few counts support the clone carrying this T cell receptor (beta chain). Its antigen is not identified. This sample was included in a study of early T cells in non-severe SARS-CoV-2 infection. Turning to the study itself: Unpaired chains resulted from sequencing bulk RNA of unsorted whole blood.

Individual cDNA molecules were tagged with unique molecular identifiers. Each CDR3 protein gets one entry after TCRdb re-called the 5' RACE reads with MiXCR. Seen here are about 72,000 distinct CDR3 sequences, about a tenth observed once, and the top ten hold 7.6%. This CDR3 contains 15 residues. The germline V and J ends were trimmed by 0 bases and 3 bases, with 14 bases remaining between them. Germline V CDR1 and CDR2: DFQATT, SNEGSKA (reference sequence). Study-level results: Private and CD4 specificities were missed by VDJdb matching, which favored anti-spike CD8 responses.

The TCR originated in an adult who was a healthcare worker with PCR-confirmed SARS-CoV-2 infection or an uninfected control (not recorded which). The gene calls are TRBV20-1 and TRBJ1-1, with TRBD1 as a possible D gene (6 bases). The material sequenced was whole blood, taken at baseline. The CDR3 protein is CSARDQGTGDTEAFF. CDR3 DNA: TGCAGTGCTAGAGATCAGGGGACGGGAGACACTGAAGCTTTCTTT.